The clone carrying this T cell receptor beta chain was recorded only once. The antigen remains unidentified. These data belong to a study of PD-1 blockade in classical Hodgkin lymphoma. General observations from the study: Underlying causes for the observed repertoire differences were not defined, possibly disease activity or prior therapy. Lower baseline TCR diversity was reported for newly diagnosed patients than for healthy donors. With CD4+ cells, TCR diversity rose significantly by C4D1, but not with CD8+ cells.

Every patient had relapsed following autologous stem cell transplantation, and cohorts differed in brentuximab vedotin exposure. Trimming removed 3 bases from V and 7 bases from J, with 7 bases in between. The length of the CDR3 is 11 residues. The V gene's germline CDR1 is SGHVS and CDR2 FQNEAQ. Repertoires were generated with immunoSEQ multiplex PCR, while TCRdb's copy carries only in-frame clones and drops some. In the table there are about 110,000 clones, roughly nine tenths of which are singletons. The sample in question was peripheral blood mononuclear cells (PBMCs), obtained before the second cycle of nivolumab. The chain uses TRBV7-8 and TRBJ2-7; D is uncertain. The TCR was taken from a human donor with classical Hodgkin lymphoma. The CDR3 here is CASSFAGEQYF. The CDR3 DNA sequence: TGTGCCAGCAGCTTCGCCGGGGAGCAGTACTTC.